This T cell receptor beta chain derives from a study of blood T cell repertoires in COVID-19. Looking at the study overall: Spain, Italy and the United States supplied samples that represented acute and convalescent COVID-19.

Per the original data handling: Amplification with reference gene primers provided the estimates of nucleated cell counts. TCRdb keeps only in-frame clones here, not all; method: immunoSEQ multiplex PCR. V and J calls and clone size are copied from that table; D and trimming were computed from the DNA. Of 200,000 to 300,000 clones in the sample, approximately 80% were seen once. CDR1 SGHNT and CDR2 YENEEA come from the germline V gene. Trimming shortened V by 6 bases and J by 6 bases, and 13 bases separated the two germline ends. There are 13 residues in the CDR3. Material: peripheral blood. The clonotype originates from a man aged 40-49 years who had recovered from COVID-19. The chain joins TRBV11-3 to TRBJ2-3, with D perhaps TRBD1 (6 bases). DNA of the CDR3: TGTGCCAGCAGGGAACAGGGATCCGATACGCAGTATTTT. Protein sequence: CASREQGSDTQYF.